These 14 T cell receptor beta chains share one sample of origin, sequenced in a study of Graves' ophthalmopathy and Graves' hyperthyroidism. The sequenced template was RNA, covering the TCR beta CDR3 region. HTBI primers were used in a first-round RT-PCR, which preceded a second-round multiplex PCR. TCRdb fed the multiplex PCR reads into MiXCR, producing one record per CDR3 protein. The sample yields 210,000 or so distinct CDR3 sequences, around 30% seen once. Sequencing was carried out using peripheral blood. Source of these receptors: a man over 45 with Graves' ophthalmopathy.

The chain combines TRBV2 with TRBJ1-1; 7 bases line up with TRBD1. CDR3 length equals 15 residues. In germline, CDR1 is SNHLY, CDR2 FYNNEI. V shed 7 bases and J 5 bases; nucleotides not matched to a gene: 13. CDR3 bases: TGTGCCAGCATGTCGGAAAGGGGGCAAATAACTGAAGCTTTCTTT. This translates into CASMSERGQITEAFF.

This clonotype showed up many times. This rearrangement joins TRBV20-1 to TRBJ2-7; TRBD2 matches 8 bases. CDR1 and CDR2 from the germline V gene are DFQATT and SNEGSKA (reference sequence). The CDR3 is made up of 15 amino acids. Trimming cost V 1 base and J 1 base; bases outside gene matches: 6. CDR3 region: CSARVQAGASYEQYF. CDR3 in DNA: TGCAGTGCTAGAGTTCAAGCGGGGGCTTCCTACGAGCAGTACTTC.

This clonotype was counted at least ten times. The chain couples TRBV4-3 to TRBJ2-2, with a possible D match to TRBD1 (5 bases). Trimming took off 3 bases at V and 9 bases at J, with 14 bases between the two ends. Germline lookup yields CDR1 LGHNA and CDR2 YSLEER. The CDR3 sequence is 14 residues long. The CDR3 nucleotides read TGCGCCAGCAGCCATGCCGACAGTACCAGGGAGCTGTTTTTT. Translating it yields CASSHADSTRELFF.

The table lists this clonotype with a few counts. The chain employs TRBV28 and TRBJ2-5, with D possibly TRBD1 on 6 matching bases. Germline V gene lookup returns CDR1 MDHEN and CDR2 SYDVKM. CDR3 length equals 15 residues. V dropped 6 bases and J dropped 2 bases, with 16 bases sitting between them. CDR3 amino acids: CASRPTWTEQETQYF. CDR3 coding DNA: TGTGCCAGCAGACCCACCTGGACAGAGCAAGAGACCCAGTACTTC.

This clonotype was recorded at least ten times. J is TRBJ2-2 and V is TRBV28; perhaps TRBD2 as D (5 bases). From germline, CDR1 is MDHEN and CDR2 SYDVKM. The CDR3 spans 15 residues. V lost 7 bases, J lost 1 base, and 13 bases lay in between. The CDR3 protein is CASIPGYLNTGELFF. CDR3 coding DNA: TGTGCCAGCATTCCGGGATACCTGAACACCGGGGAGCTGTTTTTT.

J is TRBJ1-1 and V is TRBV7-2; 9 nucleotides agree with TRBD1. The J segment lost 8 bases and the V segment lost 0 bases, leaving 7 bases of the junction unmatched. In germline, CDR1 is SGHTA, CDR2 FQGNSA. The CDR3 spans 15 residues. This chain's CDR3 is CASSLAGTGLWEAFF. CDR3 sequence (DNA): TGTGCCAGCAGCTTAGCCGGGACAGGGCTTTGGGAAGCTTTCTTT.

This clonotype was seen at least ten times. The rearrangement links TRBV12-3 or TRBV12-4 to TRBJ1-5; maybe TRBD1 (5 bases). Trimming shortened V by 0 bases and J by 7 bases, and 16 bases separated the two germline ends. CDR3 length equals 16 residues. The CDR3 reads CASSLAGLGTGQPQHF. Here the CDR3 DNA reads TGTGCCAGCAGTTTAGCCGGACTGGGGACCGGGCAGCCCCAGCATTTT.

This clonotype has at least ten counts. The chain joins TRBV6-1 to TRBJ2-7, with D hard to call. The germline V gene has CDR1 MNHNS and CDR2 SASEGT. Trimming shortened V by 3 bases and J by 6 bases, and 6 bases separated the two germline ends. This CDR3 is 11 amino acids long. The CDR3 DNA reads as TGTGCCAGCAGTGACATCGGCGAGCAGTACTTC. Its translation: CASSDIGEQYF.

This clonotype was counted at least ten times. This sequence joins TRBV6-5 and TRBJ1-6; D not resolved. V was pared by 3 bases and J by 10 bases, with 7 bases between. This CDR3 spans 12 amino acids. In germline, CDR1 is MNHEY, CDR2 SVGAGI. The CDR3 DNA follows: TGTGCCAGCAGTTATCGGGAATCACCCCTCCACTTT. This sequence encodes CASSYRESPLHF.

This clonotype was counted ten times or more. The genes are TRBV19 and TRBJ2-2, with a tentative D call TRBD2 (5 bases). CDR1 is LNHDA, CDR2 SQIVND, per germline (reference sequence). Trimming cost V 1 base and J 6 bases, with 12 bases left between them. The CDR3 covers 15 residues. The CDR3 here is CASSIARGKAGELFF. The CDR3 coding sequence is TGTGCCAGTAGTATAGCGAGAGGGAAGGCCGGGGAGCTGTTTTTT.

The chain couples TRBV24-1 to TRBJ2-7, with unresolved D. The ends were cut back, 5 bases at V and 7 bases at J, with 17 bases in the middle. The CDR3 runs 14 residues. Germline loops: CDR1 KGHDR, CDR2 SFDVKD. CDR3 DNA sequence: TGTGCCACCAGTGGGGGAACTAACCAAGAAGAGCAGTACTTC. Residues: CATSGGTNQEEQYF.

This clonotype was seen many times. The chain links TRBV7-8 to TRBJ1-1; 8 nucleotides align to TRBD1. V trimming: 1 base; J trimming: 5 bases; junction bases outside the gene matches: 3. This CDR3 is 14 amino acids long. Germline CDR1 is SGHVS and CDR2 is FQNEAQ. CDR3 in DNA: TGTGCCAGCAGCTTAGATCAGGGGGCGACTGAAGCTTTCTTT. Amino acids: CASSLDQGATEAFF.

This clonotype was counted a few times. The chain employs TRBV27 and TRBJ1-2; D is unclear. This CDR3 contains 16 residues. Germline lookup yields CDR1 MNHEY and CDR2 SMNVEV (reference sequence). Trimming pared 5 bases from V and 0 bases from J, leaving 16 bases between. The DNA of the CDR3 is TGTGCCAGCAGTCAAAGGACGGATATGGCTAACTATGGCTACACCTTC. Protein: CASSQRTDMANYGYTF.

This chain uses TRBV30 with TRBJ2-5; TRBD2 aligns across 7 bases. The CDR3 is made up of 14 amino acids. CDR1 and CDR2 from the germline V gene are GTSNPN and SVGIG (reference sequence). The V and J ends lost 3 bases and 5 bases, in that order; junction bases with no gene match: 9. DNA of the CDR3: TGTGCCTGGAGGCCCGGCGGGAGTCAGGAGACCCAGTACTTC. Amino acids: CAWRPGGSQETQYF. Using reference TRBV30 and TRBJ2-5 for the parts outside the CDR3, the full variable domain is SQTIHQWPATLVQPVGSPLSLECTVEGTSNPNLYWYRQAAGRGLQLLFYSVGIGQISSEVPQNLSASRPQDRQFILSSKKLLLSDSGFYLCAWRPGGSQETQYFGPGTRLLVL.